This T cell receptor beta chain comes out of a study of graft-versus-host responses after intestinal transplantation. Overall study context: Each recipient received a multivisceral, liver-intestinal, or isolated intestinal graft. Tacrolimus plus steroids were given to all recipients for 3 to 4 years, preceded by anti-thymocyte globulin induction.

Trimming took off 4 bases at V and 6 bases at J, with 16 bases between the two ends. In germline, CDR1 is PRHDT, CDR2 FYEKMQ (reference sequence). This CDR3 is built from 15 residues. Note on this clone: The antigen is undetermined.

Study-wide points: Recipient marrow held GvH clones, some first seen in ileum or blood. High graft-versus-host to host-versus-graft clonal ratios were seen in allografts of patients with graft-donor T cell macrochimerism.

Some clones are missing from TCRdb's copy, which holds only in-frame ones; the method was immunoSEQ multiplex PCR. The sample has 45,000 to 60,000 clones, about 95% seen once; the top ten hold 0.23%. The V call is TRBV13, the J call TRBJ2-1; weak D call: TRBD2 (5 bases). This receptor was obtained from a human donor who was the organ donor for an intestinal transplant. The specimen was unstimulated CD8+ T cells sorted from spleen or lymph node cells, collected before transplant. The chain's CDR3 is CASSSSAGRGNEQFF. The CDR3 nucleotides read TGTGCCAGCAGCTCATCGGCCGGCCGGGGCAATGAGCAGTTCTTC.